These 23 T cell receptor beta chains share one sample of origin, sequenced in a study of Graves' ophthalmopathy and Graves' hyperthyroidism. RNA transcripts were the template, and TCR beta CDR3 regions were amplified from them. The first-round RT-PCR employed HTBI primers together with the Qiagen OneStep RT-PCR kit. A multiplex PCR was then performed as the second round. One entry per CDR3 protein, called by TCRdb with MiXCR from the multiplex PCR reads. This sample carries some 390,000 distinct CDR3 sequences, about 18% of them seen once, and the ten largest clones take 1.6%. What was sequenced was peripheral blood. These TCRs come from a young woman with Graves' ophthalmopathy.

This clonotype was seen ten or more times. The chain couples TRBV6-2 or TRBV6-3 to TRBJ1-2; 7 bases match TRBD1. V lost 7 bases and J lost 7; bases outside the gene matches: 15. Germline V gene lookup returns CDR1 MNHEY and CDR2 SVGEGT. The CDR3 consists of 15 residues. CDR3 sequence: CASIRDSPLSGGYTF. CDR3 nucleotide sequence: TGTGCCAGCATACGGGACAGCCCCTTAAGCGGTGGCTACACCTTC.

The V and J genes are TRBV9 and TRBJ2-7; the match to TRBD2 covers 7 bases. The CDR3 consists of 16 residues. Per germline, CDR1 SGDLS and CDR2 YYNGEE. The V gene end was trimmed by 2 bases and the J gene end by 2 bases; junction bases not matched to a gene: 10. The CDR3 DNA is TGTGCCAGCAGCGTTGGGTTACGGCTAGCGGCCTACGAGCAGTACTTC. It is translated as CASSVGLRLAAYEQYF.

This clonotype showed up just once. The chain recombines TRBV7-2 with TRBJ1-6; D is uncertain. Trimming removed 2 bases at V and 2 bases at J, with 16 bases between. The CDR3 has 18 amino acids. Germline V gene lookup returns CDR1 SGHTA and CDR2 FQGNSA. For the CDR3, the DNA is TGTGCCAGCAGCTTATCGGCATTTCGTAGCCCCTATAATTCACCCCTCCACTTT. Amino acid sequence: CASSLSAFRSPYNSPLHF.

This clonotype was seen many times. This sequence joins TRBV28 and TRBJ2-7; TRBD1 matches at 7 bases. Germline V gene data show CDR1 as MDHEN and CDR2 as SYDVKM. J gave up 3 bases and V 6 bases, and 8 bases lay outside the gene matches. The length of the CDR3 is 14 residues. CDR3: CASSLRTGVYEQYF. The CDR3, as DNA: TGTGCCAGCAGCCTAAGGACAGGCGTCTACGAGCAGTACTTC.

At least ten counts were recorded for this clonotype. The CDR3 reads CASSEADRVGTGELFF. DNA for the CDR3: TGTGCCAGCAGTGAAGCTGACAGGGTGGGCACCGGGGAGCTGTTTTTT. The chain recombines TRBV6-1 with TRBJ2-2; TRBD1 matches at 7 bases. From germline, CDR1 is MNHNS and CDR2 SASEGT. V gave up 0 bases and J gave up 4 bases; unmatched junction bases: 5. CDR3 length: 16 residues.

This clonotype was counted ten times or more. The chain has TRBV28 and TRBJ2-7; maybe TRBD2 (5 bases). CDR1 MDHEN and CDR2 SYDVKM come from the germline V gene. Trimming shortened V by 8 bases and J by 0 bases, and 11 bases separated the two germline ends. The CDR3 is 13 amino acids. CDR3: CASLQRPSYEQYF. The CDR3 nucleotides are TGTGCCAGCCTGCAGCGGCCCTCCTACGAGCAGTACTTC.

This clonotype was counted a few times. The rearrangement uses TRBV14 and TRBJ1-1; D is possibly TRBD1 (6 bases). The CDR3 has 14 residues. Germline CDR1 and CDR2: SGHDN and FVKESK. The V end was cut by 2 bases, the J end by 10 bases, with 17 bases between. The CDR3 loop reads CASSQLESARGAFF. CDR3 sequence (DNA): TGTGCCAGCAGCCAATTGGAGTCGGCCAGGGGAGCTTTCTTT.

The sample holds a few counts of this clonotype. In nucleotides, the CDR3 is TGTGCCAGCAGTTACGGCTCTGGGGTAGAGAACACCGGGGAGCTGTTTTTT. As protein: CASSYGSGVENTGELFF. The chain is built from TRBV6-2 or TRBV6-3 and TRBJ2-2; D is undetermined. The CDR3 has 17 amino acids. V lost 2 bases, J lost 1 base, and 14 bases lay in between. The germline CDR1 and CDR2 sequences are MNHEY and SVGEGT.

This clonotype showed up many times. This rearrangement joins TRBV28 to TRBJ2-2, with TRBD1 matching over 9 bases. The CDR3 runs 16 residues. Germline trimming cut 6 bases from V and 2 bases from J; bases unmatched to any gene: 7. Germline CDR1 is MDHEN and CDR2 is SYDVKM. The CDR3 bases are TGTGCCAGCAGACTACAGGGGGCCCTTAACACCGGGGAGCTGTTTTTT. Amino acid sequence: CASRLQGALNTGELFF.

Ten or more counts support this clonotype. V gene TRBV28 combines with J gene TRBJ2-7; the match to TRBD2 covers 12 bases. The CDR3 totals 16 residues. Germline CDR1 is MDHEN and CDR2 is SYDVKM. V was pared by 3 bases and J by 5 bases, with 8 bases of the junction left unmatched. The CDR3 spells CASSFGLAGSGNEQYF. CDR3 bases: TGTGCCAGCAGTTTTGGACTAGCGGGGTCAGGAAACGAGCAGTACTTC.

In its sample, this clonotype was seen many times. V is TRBV10-2 and J is TRBJ1-5; unclear D gene. The ends were cut back, 8 bases at V and 2 bases at J, with 16 bases in the middle. CDR3 length: 15 residues. From germline, CDR1 is WSHSY and CDR2 SAAADI. The CDR3 region is CASATIPHGNQPQHF. The CDR3 DNA follows: TGCGCCAGCGCGACTATACCCCATGGCAATCAGCCCCAGCATTTT.

This clonotype was seen at least ten times. The gene calls are TRBV6-1 and TRBJ2-5, with a tentative D call TRBD2 (6 bases). The germline CDR1 and CDR2 sequences are MNHNS and SASEGT. CDR3 size: 13 residues. V was cut by 5 bases and J by 7 bases, with 14 bases left in between. The CDR3 region has the DNA TGTGCCAGCAGTCCGGGAGTCGCCGGGACCCAGTACTTC. This gives the protein CASSPGVAGTQYF.

As regards this clonotype: Likely a read error: the CDR3 ends without its conserved phenylalanine or tryptophan. In DNA form, the CDR3 reads TGTGCCAGCAGTTATCCCCGGGGCCGCACCCCGTACGAGCAGTACTAC. It codes for CASSYPRGRTPYEQYY. This rearrangement joins TRBV6-7 to TRBJ2-7, with D perhaps TRBD1 or TRBD2 (5 bases each). TRBV6-7 is reported as an ORF; its role is uncertain. The CDR3 extends over 16 amino acids. The germline V and J ends were trimmed by 3 bases and 4 bases, with 19 bases remaining between them.

V usage is TRBV20-1 and J usage is TRBJ1-2, with D unclear. Trimming pared 6 bases from V and 3 bases from J, leaving 11 bases between. The CDR3 consists of 12 residues. Germline V gives CDR1 DFQATT, CDR2 SNEGSKA (reference sequence). CDR3 sequence: CSAETSHYGYTF. CDR3 bases: TGCAGTGCCGAGACGTCCCACTATGGCTACACCTTC.

This clonotype was seen many times. The chain recombines TRBV27 with TRBJ1-1; D remains ambiguous. Trimming shortened V by 3 bases and J by 0 bases, and 8 bases separated the two germline ends. From germline, CDR1 is MNHEY and CDR2 SMNVEV (reference sequence). The CDR3 spans 14 residues. The CDR3 sequence: CASSLVFMNTEAFF. The CDR3 nucleotides read TGTGCCAGCAGTTTGGTATTCATGAACACTGAAGCTTTCTTT.

Ten or more counts support this clonotype. V is TRBV5-1 and J is TRBJ2-4; a possible D gene is TRBD1 (6 bases). The CDR3 spans 13 residues. From germline, CDR1 is SGHRS and CDR2 YFSETQ. Trimming stripped 4 bases from V and 10 bases from J, with 15 bases between. The CDR3 region has the DNA TGCGCCAGCAGCGGGGTGGACAGAGGTATTCAGTACTTC. Amino acids: CASSGVDRGIQYF.

This clonotype was detected a few times. The chain links TRBV12-3 or TRBV12-4 to TRBJ1-2; D perhaps matches TRBD1 (6 bases). Trimming shortened V by 9 bases and J by 4 bases, and 15 bases separated the two germline ends. The CDR3 is made up of 13 amino acids. This chain's CDR3 is CASRQAGVYGYTF. In DNA form, the CDR3 reads TGTGCCAGTAGACAGGCAGGGGTCTATGGCTACACCTTC.

The table lists this clonotype with many counts. The chain combines TRBV19 with TRBJ1-5; TRBD1 matches at 7 bases. The V gene's germline CDR1 is LNHDA and CDR2 SQIVND (reference sequence). J lost 3 bases, V lost 8 bases, and 10 bases had no gene match. CDR3 length: 15 amino acids. This chain's CDR3 is CASRTQGVYNQPQHF. The CDR3 nucleotides are TGTGCCAGTCGGACGCAGGGGGTGTACAATCAGCCCCAGCATTTT.

This clonotype was seen repeatedly, ten times or more. The chain couples TRBV2 to TRBJ2-5; D unclear. V dropped 6 bases and J dropped 5 bases, with 10 bases sitting between them. CDR3 size: 12 residues. Germline loops: CDR1 SNHLY, CDR2 FYNNEI. The CDR3, as DNA: TGTGCCAGCAGGGTGGTGGGGGAGACCCAGTACTTC. Its translation is CASRVVGETQYF.

Many counts were recorded for this clonotype. The rearrangement links TRBV24-1 to TRBJ1-2, with D perhaps matching TRBD1 (5 bases). Germline V gene lookup returns CDR1 KGHDR and CDR2 SFDVKD. V lost 3 bases to trimming and J lost 8 bases, with 15 bases between them. This CDR3 spans 14 amino acids. DNA for the CDR3: TGTGCCACCAGTGATCCACTGAGGGGCGAGGGCTACACCTTC. It encodes CATSDPLRGEGYTF.

This clonotype was seen many times. The chain has TRBV28 and TRBJ2-7, with TRBD2 matching over 9 bases. The trim removed 5 bases at V and 0 bases at J, leaving 8 bases unmatched. CDR3 size: 16 residues. CDR1 is MDHEN and CDR2 is SYDVKM in the germline V gene. The CDR3 spells CASSPASGTYSYEQYF. The CDR3 nucleotides read TGTGCCAGCAGTCCGGCTAGCGGGACTTACTCCTACGAGCAGTACTTC.

This clonotype appeared many times. V is TRBV19 and J is TRBJ1-6; weak D call: TRBD1 (6 bases). Between the trimmed V and J ends, which lost 7 bases and 8 bases, there was a span of 18 bases. CDR1 and CDR2 (germline): LNHDA, SQIVND (reference sequence). The CDR3 loop spans 15 amino acids. The chain's CDR3 is CASTPLAGDDSPLHF. The CDR3 DNA is TGTGCCAGTACCCCACTGGCAGGGGATGATTCACCCCTCCACTTT.

This clonotype was observed many times. CDR3 nucleotides: TGTGCCACTAGGAGGACAAGAGAAAACATTCAGTACTTC. Protein: CATRRTRENIQYF. This chain connects TRBV28 to TRBJ2-4; D is tentatively TRBD1 or TRBD2 (5 bases each). Trimming stripped 10 bases from V and 5 bases from J, with 15 bases between. The CDR3 runs 13 residues. Germline V gives CDR1 MDHEN, CDR2 SYDVKM.